The following is a TCR beta chain sequence with its context. What it recognizes is unknown. The CDR3 sequence is 16 residues long. V lost 4 bases and J lost 2, with 16 bases in between. Germline CDR1 reads MRHNA; CDR2 reads SNTAGT. TCRdb redid the calling of the reads with MiXCR, one entry per CDR3 protein. The sample yields about 700,000 distinct CDR3 sequences, around a third seen once. This entry belongs to a study of T cell repertoires in cytomegalovirus infection. Study-level results: Adding up the frequency of public TCR beta families identified people who carried CMV plus the relevant HLA.

V is TRBV6-4 and J is TRBJ2-3; D may be TRBD1 (6 bases). The TCR was taken from a human donor in good health (CMV status not recorded). Some clones in this sample may be carry-over from other donors' samples. The material was cultured PBMCs, obtained from culture after CMV antigen stimulation. DNA for the CDR3: TGTGCCAGCAGTGCCGGACAGTCTTTATCCACAGATACGCAGTATTTT. Its translation is CASSAGQSLSTDTQYF.